This section outlines one T cell receptor (beta chain) sequence together with its context. The target antigen is unknown. Germline V CDR1 and CDR2: MNHEY, SMNVEV (reference sequence). There are 14 residues in the CDR3. The germline V and J ends were trimmed by 6 bases and 2 bases, with 11 bases remaining between them. The data stem from a study of T cell clonotyping in hematopoietic cell transplantation. Across the study: Cytoreduction preceded collection of pretransplant recipient samples.

Time point: recipient sample about 28 days before transplant, after cytoreduction. Recipients were bled about 28 days pretransplant and at posttransplant days 30, 100, 180. Method: immunoSEQ multiplex PCR; TCRdb's copy keeps in-frame clones and lacks some. The data hold over 45,000 clones, with 70% to 90% observed a single time. Study-wide points: After transplant, recipient diversity fell while pathologically expanded clonotypes grew through day 180.

The sequencing used peripheral blood mononuclear cells, collected before stem cell transplant. The clonotype comes from a man between 60 and 75 years old with biphenotypic leukemia. Some clones in this sample may be carry-over from other donors' samples. The V call is TRBV27, the J call TRBJ1-3; D unclear. The DNA of the CDR3 is TGTGCCAGCAGACCCTTGTCCGCTGGAAACACCATATATTTT. Translation gives CASRPLSAGNTIYF.